A selection of T cell receptor beta chains follows, all from one sample in a study of response to subunit inactivated influenza vaccine. TCRdb ran MiXCR on the RT-PCR reads and lists one entry per CDR3 protein. The sample comprises 550,000 to 800,000 distinct CDR3 sequences, 14% of which are singletons, and 5.5% to 7% rests with the top ten. The source material was PBMCs from blood, sampled around two weeks before vaccination. The receptors derive from a man in his fifties or sixties who received an inactivated influenza vaccine. Each CDR3 is given without its conserved first and last residue. A D gene is named only where the DNA matches it firmly.

V: TRBV7-8; D: TRBD2; J: TRBJ2-1; CDR3: ASSFTGTRSYNEQF
V: TRBV29-1; D: .; J: TRBJ1-1; CDR3: SARDSTEAF
V: TRBV30; D: TRBD1; J: TRBJ1-1; CDR3: AWTGQTNTEAF
V: TRBV7-9; D: .; J: TRBJ1-6; CDR3: ASSWDLFGSPLH
V: TRBV2; D: .; J: TRBJ1-5; CDR3: ASSSGAYSNQPQH
V: TRBV4-3; D: TRBD1; J: TRBJ2-3; CDR3: ASSQNYRGSTDTQY
V: TRBV25-1; D: .; J: TRBJ2-2; CDR3: ASTWANTGELF
V: TRBV12-3/TRBV12-4; D: .; J: TRBJ1-2; CDR3: ASSPGLLINLGYT
V: TRBV20-1; D: TRBD1; J: TRBJ2-7; CDR3: SAIRTGTYEQY
V: TRBV20-1; D: TRBD2; J: TRBJ2-5; CDR3: SARVGLVQETQY
V: TRBV21-1; D: .; J: TRBJ1-2; CDR3: ASRITQGTYGYT
V: TRBV5-1; D: TRBD2; J: TRBJ2-2; CDR3: ASSVAGPNTGELF
V: TRBV29-1; D: .; J: TRBJ2-5; CDR3: SVRGLWVETQY
V: TRBV20-1; D: TRBD2; J: TRBJ2-1; CDR3: SARSPFSGGAYNEQF
V: TRBV4-3; D: .; J: TRBJ2-1; CDR3: ASSQGQRLSYNEQF
V: TRBV7-2; D: .; J: TRBJ1-2; CDR3: ASSLELGYGYT
V: TRBV6-1; D: .; J: TRBJ2-4; CDR3: ASSEDPSRVLGAKNIQY
V: TRBV3-1; D: .; J: TRBJ2-2; CDR3: ASSQESFLGREDTGELF
V: TRBV5-1; D: TRBD1; J: TRBJ2-5; CDR3: ASSSSGTGYQETQY
V: TRBV29-1; D: .; J: TRBJ2-5; CDR3: SVVRAETQY
V: TRBV12-3/TRBV12-4; D: TRBD1; J: TRBJ2-3; CDR3: ASSFSGTAGTDTQY
V: TRBV15; D: TRBD2; J: TRBJ2-5; CDR3: ATSGRGGGETQY
V: TRBV10-3; D: .; J: TRBJ2-1; CDR3: AISESIDSYNEQF
V: TRBV7-6; D: TRBD1; J: TRBJ2-7; CDR3: ASSLGGQGNTYEQY
V: TRBV7-2; D: .; J: TRBJ2-5; CDR3: ASSLLGPKETQY
V: TRBV18; D: TRBD1; J: TRBJ1-6; CDR3: ASSPRTGSPYNSPLH
V: TRBV29-1; D: .; J: TRBJ2-3; CDR3: SVAAMTSTDTQY
V: TRBV2; D: TRBD1; J: TRBJ2-6; CDR3: ASSRDRASGANVLT
V: TRBV4-2; D: .; J: TRBJ2-3; CDR3: ASSQEWTDTQY
V: TRBV12-3/TRBV12-4; D: .; J: TRBJ2-5; CDR3: ASSLYLGSGQETQY
V: TRBV9; D: TRBD2; J: TRBJ2-2; CDR3: ASSVAPAGGPGTGELF
V: TRBV3-1; D: .; J: TRBJ1-5; CDR3: ASSQGLGSWDTHGDEPQH
V: TRBV9; D: TRBD2; J: TRBJ2-1; CDR3: ASSATSGREYNEQF
V: TRBV10-3; D: .; J: TRBJ2-3; CDR3: AISRTDWRNTDTQY
V: TRBV5-1; D: TRBD2; J: TRBJ2-1; CDR3: ASSLGSGGAANEQF
V: TRBV7-2; D: .; J: TRBJ2-5; CDR3: ASSPPGPETQY
V: TRBV5-4; D: TRBD2; J: TRBJ2-3; CDR3: ASSLAFSRGGGDTQY
V: TRBV5-1; D: .; J: TRBJ2-3; CDR3: ASSSSSSTDTQY
V: TRBV7-6; D: TRBD2; J: TRBJ2-7; CDR3: ASSLVGTSVSSYEQY
V: TRBV12-3/TRBV12-4; D: TRBD2; J: TRBJ2-1; CDR3: ASSSGTTYNEQF
V: TRBV20-1; D: TRBD2; J: TRBJ2-3; CDR3: SAPPRGSGRAAADTQY
V: TRBV5-1; D: .; J: TRBJ1-1; CDR3: ASSSGGPNTEAF
V: TRBV20-1; D: .; J: TRBJ1-1; CDR3: SARWGARNTEAF
V: TRBV4-1; D: .; J: TRBJ2-1; CDR3: ASSMLGVSYNEQF
V: TRBV10-3; D: .; J: TRBJ1-4; CDR3: AISGGRRTNEKLF
V: TRBV4-3; D: TRBD2; J: TRBJ2-3; CDR3: ASSQDGLAGKSTDTQY
V: TRBV12-3/TRBV12-4; D: .; J: TRBJ2-1; CDR3: ASSRYEQF
V: TRBV11-2; D: .; J: TRBJ2-3; CDR3: ASSLGTTKSTQY
V: TRBV29-1; D: .; J: TRBJ2-7; CDR3: SVVHPSSYEQY
V: TRBV15; D: .; J: TRBJ2-7; CDR3: ATSRGDSYEQY
V: TRBV9; D: .; J: TRBJ2-1; CDR3: ASSVVTGRNEQF
V: TRBV2; D: .; J: TRBJ1-2; CDR3: ASSEIGQALYGYT